Here is one T cell receptor (beta chain) with its context. Its target is not known. All patients were treatment-naive before thyroid surgery. Original analysis: Clinicopathological groups supplied CDR3 differences that were used to build a distant-metastasis classifier for papillary thyroid cancer. TCRdb re-called the PCR reads via MiXCR. TCRdb's processing, not the study's, gives the V and J calls here. The sample records about 33,000 clones, about a sixth being singletons. The source of the sample is a study of metastatic and nonmetastatic thyroid tumors. Overall study context: Peripheral blood and tumor or nodule samples from malignant and benign thyroid patients were compared.

CDR3 length: 14 amino acids. Germline V gene lookup returns CDR1 MNHEY and CDR2 SVGEGT. Losses at the gene ends were 8 bases for V and 4 bases for J; bases not matched to a gene: 4. The study, taken as a whole, reports: It was reportedly found that TCR beta diversity was significantly higher in malignant thyroid tumors than in benign nodules, a difference seen in both blood and tumor samples.

The rearrangement uses TRBV6-2 or TRBV6-3 and TRBJ2-5; 13 bases align to TRBD2. This clonotype originated in a male donor with papillary thyroid cancer or a benign thyroid nodule (not recorded which). Some clones in this sample may be carry-over from other donors' samples. The specimen sequenced was blood. This CDR3 reads CASRGLAGAETQYF. CDR3 in DNA: TGTGCCAGCCGAGGACTAGCGGGAGCAGAGACCCAGTACTTC.